These 14 T cell receptor beta chains came from one sample sequenced in a study of T cell clonality in common variable immunodeficiency. Whole-study findings and limits: Common variable immunodeficiency TCR beta sequences reportedly had fewer deletions and N-nucleotide insertions.

The antigens of these receptors remain unknown. Clones were read by immunoSEQ multiplex PCR, and TCRdb kept only the in-frame ones, dropping some. This sample comprises fewer than 12,000 clones, none seen once only. The sequenced sample consisted of peripheral blood mononuclear cells. These TCRs come from a human donor with common variable immunodeficiency.

This clone was observed a few times. The missing CDR3 end, 3 residues past where the read stops, is filled in from the germline J gene. The rearrangement joins TRBV5-5 to TRBJ1-2; TRBD1 matches 7 bases. The length of the CDR3 is 13 residues. J gave up 5 bases and V 5 bases, and 6 bases lay outside the gene matches. CDR1 is SGHKS and CDR2 is YYEKEE in the germline V gene (reference sequence). CDR3 protein: CASRRTGEYGYTF. The CDR3 DNA, read in part, is TGTGCCAGCAGACGCACAGGGGAATATGGC.

This clone showed up just a few times. The read stops 3 residues short of the end of the CDR3; the missing end is completed from the germline J gene. The rearrangement joins TRBV5-1 to TRBJ2-5; D might be TRBD1 (5 bases). From germline, CDR1 is SGHRS and CDR2 YFSETQ. The length of the CDR3 is 14 residues. CDR3 DNA (partial): TGCGCCAGCAGCTTCGGACCCAGGCAGGGAACC. This translates into CASSFGPRQGT. The entire CDR3 protein reads CASSFGPRQGTQYF.

This clone occurred a few times. The read ends 3 residues before the CDR3 terminus; that terminus is restored from the germline J gene. This chain links TRBV7-3 with TRBJ2-1; 7 bases line up with TRBD2. Trimming cost V 2 bases and J 3 bases; bases outside gene matches: 4. Germline lookup yields CDR1 SGHTA and CDR2 FQGTGA. CDR3 length: 15 residues. The CDR3 spells CASSLRGGGYNEQFF. CDR3 DNA (partial): TGTGCCAGCAGCTTACGCGGGGGAGGCTACAATGAG.

This clone has a handful of counts. The missing CDR3 end, 3 residues past where the read stops, is filled in from the germline J gene. The chain is built from TRBV19 and TRBJ1-5, with D possibly matching TRBD1 (6 bases). The germline gives CDR1 LNHDA, CDR2 SQIVND (reference sequence). V lost 5 bases and J lost 4, with 18 bases in between. CDR3 length: 16 amino acids. The CDR3 sequence: CASSPHPGTRNQPQHF. The DNA read from the CDR3 is TGTGCCAGTAGTCCCCACCCCGGGACACGAAATCAGCCC.

On this clone itself: The read finishes 3 residues shy of the CDR3 end, and the germline J gene is used to complete it. The rearrangement joins TRBV7-9 to TRBJ1-1; no clear D. This CDR3 has 13 amino acids. Germline V CDR1 and CDR2: SEHNR, FQNEAQ (reference sequence). The V end was cut by 4 bases, the J end by 3 bases, with 9 bases between. The CDR3 sequence: CASSYHPDTEAFF. CDR3 DNA (partial): TGTGCCAGCAGCTATCACCCGGACACTGAA.

Of note for this clone: The observed sequence ends 3 residues before the CDR3 terminus, with the missing tail filled in from the germline J gene. The chain employs TRBV7-9 and TRBJ1-6; weak D call: TRBD1 (5 bases). The CDR3 consists of 12 residues. Trimming stripped 4 bases from V and 10 bases from J, with 8 bases between. Germline V gene lookup returns CDR1 SEHNR and CDR2 FQNEAQ (reference sequence). Partial CDR3 DNA: TGTGCCAGCAGCTGGGGGGGGTCACCC. Translating it yields CASSWGGSP. The whole CDR3 protein reads CASSWGGSPLHF.

In its sample, this clone was seen a few times. The CDR3 end falls 3 residues outside the read, so it is completed with the germline J gene. The gene calls are TRBV18 and TRBJ2-1; no firm D call. This CDR3 is 12 amino acids long. CDR1 KGHSH and CDR2 LQKENI come from the germline V gene. V was trimmed by 1 base and J by 7 bases, leaving 5 bases between them. CDR3 bases read: TGTGCCAGCTCACCACAAGGGAATGAG. Its translation is CASSPQGNE. The whole CDR3 protein reads CASSPQGNEQFF.

This clone was seen only a few times. Coverage ceases 3 residues before the CDR3 finishes, and the germline J gene fills in the end. This chain connects TRBV19 to TRBJ2-1; 10 nucleotides agree with TRBD2. CDR1 and CDR2 (germline): LNHDA, SQIVND (reference sequence). Trimming cost V 4 bases and J 8 bases; bases outside gene matches: 8. The CDR3 has 15 amino acids. The covered CDR3 bases are TGTGCCAGTAGTACCGGCAGCGGGAGGGCCGATGAG. Translated, it gives CASSTGSGRADE. The complete CDR3 sequence is CASSTGSGRADEQFF.

Of note for this clone: Read coverage stops 3 residues before the CDR3 terminus; the germline J gene supplies the remainder. This chain joins TRBV19 and TRBJ1-5; weak D call: TRBD1 (5 bases). Germline V gene sequence: CDR1 LNHDA, CDR2 SQIVND (reference sequence). V gave up 7 bases and J gave up 7 bases, with 14 bases separating them. CDR3 length equals 13 residues. CDR3 DNA (partial): TGTGCCAGTACCTCCACGGGGGGGCAGCCC. It specifies CASTSTGGQP. The full CDR3 reads CASTSTGGQPQHF.

This clone was found a few times. The CDR3 protein is CAWFRGETQYF. CDR3 DNA, as far as it was read: TGTGCCTGGTTTAGGGGGGAGACC. The rearrangement links TRBV30 to TRBJ2-5, with TRBD1 as a possible D gene (6 bases). The CDR3 end is not reached by the read, which stops 3 residues before it; the germline J gene fills it in. The germline gives CDR1 GTSNPN, CDR2 SVGIG (reference sequence). The CDR3 extends over 11 amino acids. V lost 5 bases and J lost 5, with 9 bases in between. Based on the CDR3 plus reference TRBV30 and TRBJ2-5, the full variable domain is SQTIHQWPATLVQPVGSPLSLECTVEGTSNPNLYWYRQAAGRGLQLLFYSVGIGQISSEVPQNLSASRPQDRQFILSSKKLLLSDSGFYLCAWFRGETQYFGPGTRLLVL.

Of note for this clone: The read finishes 3 residues shy of the CDR3 end, and the germline J gene is used to complete it. The chain has TRBV7-8 and TRBJ1-3; TRBD1 matches at 7 bases. V shed 2 bases and J 0 bases; nucleotides not matched to a gene: 7. This CDR3 has 17 amino acids. Germline lookup yields CDR1 SGHVS and CDR2 FQNEAQ. The CDR3 bases that were read are TGTGCCAGCAGCTTACTCAGGGGGGAGAGCTCTGGAAACACC. Protein: CASSLLRGESSGNT. The CDR3 as a whole reads CASSLLRGESSGNTIYF.

Worth noting for this clone: The observed sequence ends 3 residues before the CDR3 terminus, with the missing tail filled in from the germline J gene. The chain recombines TRBV19 with TRBJ2-7; D perhaps matches TRBD1 (5 bases). There are 15 residues in the CDR3. V gave up 6 bases and J gave up 0 bases, with 15 bases separating them. Germline V lookup: CDR1 LNHDA, CDR2 SQIVND (reference sequence). The CDR3 region is CASRDTGVVSYEQYF. CDR3 DNA, as far as it was read: TGTGCCAGTAGGGACACTGGCGTGGTCTCCTACGAG.

Comments on this clone: The read gets to within 3 residues of the CDR3 end, and the germline J gene fills in the rest. V and J are TRBV7-9 and TRBJ2-5; D is possibly TRBD2 (6 bases). CDR1 is SEHNR, CDR2 FQNEAQ, per germline (reference sequence). Trimming removed 3 bases from V and 1 base from J, with 12 bases in between. CDR3 length: 15 residues. CDR3 sequence reads: CASSFRGLPQETQYF. The part of the CDR3 DNA that was read is TGTGCCAGCAGCTTTAGGGGACTTCCCCAAGAGACC.

A few counts support this clone. The CDR3 bases that were read are TGCGCCAGCAGCTTAGGGCTAGCGGGAGTTTCAGAGACC. Its protein product is CASSLGLAGVSET. The full CDR3 protein is CASSLGLAGVSETQYF. V is TRBV5-1 and J is TRBJ2-5; TRBD2 matches at 10 bases. The sequenced fragment ends 3 residues before the CDR3 boundary, so the rest is inferred from the germline J gene. The germline CDR1 and CDR2 sequences are SGHRS and YFSETQ. The CDR3 contains 16 residues. Germline trimming cut 2 bases from V and 4 bases from J; bases unmatched to any gene: 8.